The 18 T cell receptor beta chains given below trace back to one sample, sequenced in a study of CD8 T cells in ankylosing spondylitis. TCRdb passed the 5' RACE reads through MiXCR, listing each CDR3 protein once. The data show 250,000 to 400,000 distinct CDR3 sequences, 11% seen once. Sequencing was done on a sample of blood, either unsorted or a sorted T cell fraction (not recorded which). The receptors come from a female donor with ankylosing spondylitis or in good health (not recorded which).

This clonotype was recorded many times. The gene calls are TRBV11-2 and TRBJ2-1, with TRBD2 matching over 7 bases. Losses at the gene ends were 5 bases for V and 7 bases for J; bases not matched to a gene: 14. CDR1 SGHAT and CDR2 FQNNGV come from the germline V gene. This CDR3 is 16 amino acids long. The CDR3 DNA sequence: TGTGCCAGCAGCGGGTTGCTAGCGGCCCGGGTAAATGAGCAGTTCTTC. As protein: CASSGLLAARVNEQFF. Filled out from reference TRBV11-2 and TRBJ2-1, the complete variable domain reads EAGVAQSPRYKIIEKRQSVAFWCNPISGHATLYWYQQILGQGPKLLIQFQNNGVVDDSQLPKDRFSAERLKGVDSTLKIQPAKLEDSAVYLCASSGLLAARVNEQFFGPGTRLTVL.

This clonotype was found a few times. The CDR3 here is CASSQGQGYYVYEQYF. The CDR3 nucleotides read TGTGCCAGCAGCCAGGGCCAGGGATACTACGTCTACGAGCAGTACTTC. The V gene is TRBV7-9, the J gene TRBJ2-7, with D possibly matching TRBD1 (5 bases). Germline lookup yields CDR1 SEHNR and CDR2 FQNEAQ (reference sequence). The CDR3 has 16 amino acids. Trimming left V 5 bases short and J 3 bases short, with 20 bases between.

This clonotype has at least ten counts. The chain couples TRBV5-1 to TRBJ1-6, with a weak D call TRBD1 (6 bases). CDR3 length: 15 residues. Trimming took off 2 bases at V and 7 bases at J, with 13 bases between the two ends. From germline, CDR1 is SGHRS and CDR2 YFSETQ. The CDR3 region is CASSLQGVGNSPLHF. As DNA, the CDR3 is TGCGCCAGCAGCTTACAGGGAGTGGGGAATTCACCCCTCCACTTT.

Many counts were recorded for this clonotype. The CDR3 loop is CASSLVSGHNEQFF. Written as DNA, the CDR3 is TGCGCCAGCAGCTTGGTTTCGGGACACAATGAGCAGTTCTTC. The J gene is TRBJ2-1, the V gene TRBV5-1; D is possibly TRBD1 or TRBD2 (5 bases each). This CDR3 has 14 residues. The germline V gene encodes CDR1 SGHRS and CDR2 YFSETQ. V was cut by 0 bases and J by 5 bases, with 9 bases left in between.

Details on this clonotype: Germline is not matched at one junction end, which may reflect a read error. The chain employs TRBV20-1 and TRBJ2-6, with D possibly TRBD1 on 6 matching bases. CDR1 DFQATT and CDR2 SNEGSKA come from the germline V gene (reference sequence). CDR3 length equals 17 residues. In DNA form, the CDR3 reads TGCTGTGCTAGAGATATAAGGGGGATCTCTGGGGCCAACGTCCTGACTTTC. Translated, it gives CCARDIRGISGANVLTF.

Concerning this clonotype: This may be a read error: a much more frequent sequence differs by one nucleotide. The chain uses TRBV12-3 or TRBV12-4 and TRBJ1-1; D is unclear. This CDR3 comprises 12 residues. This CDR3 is CASSLSLTEASF. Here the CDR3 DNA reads TGTGCCAGCAGTTTAAGCCTAACTGAAGCTTCCTTT.

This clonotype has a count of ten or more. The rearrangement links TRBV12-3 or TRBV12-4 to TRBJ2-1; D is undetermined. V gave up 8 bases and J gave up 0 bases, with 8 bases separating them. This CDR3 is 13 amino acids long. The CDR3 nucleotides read TGTGCCAGCCTCGTGAACTCCTACAATGAGCAGTTCTTC. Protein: CASLVNSYNEQFF.

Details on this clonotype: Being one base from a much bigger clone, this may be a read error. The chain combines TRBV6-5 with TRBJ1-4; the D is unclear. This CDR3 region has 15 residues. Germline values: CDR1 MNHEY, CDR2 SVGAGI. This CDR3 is CASSFAPQANEKLLF. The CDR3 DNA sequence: TGTGCCAGCAGTTTCGCCCCGCAGGCGAATGAAAAACTGTTATTT.

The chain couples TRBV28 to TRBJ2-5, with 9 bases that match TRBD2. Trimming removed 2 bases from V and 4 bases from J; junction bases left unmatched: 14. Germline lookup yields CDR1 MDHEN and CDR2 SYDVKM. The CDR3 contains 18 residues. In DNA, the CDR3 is TGTGCCAGCAGTTTAATCGCGGGAGGGTCCCGTAGAGGAGAGACCCAGTACTTC. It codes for CASSLIAGGSRRGETQYF.

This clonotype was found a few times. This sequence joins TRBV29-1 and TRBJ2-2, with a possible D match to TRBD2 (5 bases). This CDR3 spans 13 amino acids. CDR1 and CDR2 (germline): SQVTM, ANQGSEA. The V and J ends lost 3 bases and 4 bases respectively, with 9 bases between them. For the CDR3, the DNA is TGCAGCGTTGACGGGGATGCCACCGGGGAGCTGTTTTTT. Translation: CSVDGDATGELFF.

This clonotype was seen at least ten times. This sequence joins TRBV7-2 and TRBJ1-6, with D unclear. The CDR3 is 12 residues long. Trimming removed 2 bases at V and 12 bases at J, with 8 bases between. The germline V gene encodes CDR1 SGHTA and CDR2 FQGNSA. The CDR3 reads CASSLSGLPLHF. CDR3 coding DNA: TGTGCCAGCAGCTTATCGGGCCTACCCCTCCACTTT.

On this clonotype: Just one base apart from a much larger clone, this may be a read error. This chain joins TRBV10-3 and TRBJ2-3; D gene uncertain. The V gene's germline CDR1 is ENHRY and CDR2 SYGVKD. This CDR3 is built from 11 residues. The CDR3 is CVIRVTDTQYF. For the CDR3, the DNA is TGTGTCATCCGAGTTACAGATACGCAGTATTTT.

In DNA, the CDR3 is TGTGCCAGCAGCCACGGATTCCGAGGAAGAGGCGAGCAGTACTTC. Residues: CASSHGFRGRGEQYF. This chain joins TRBV2 and TRBJ2-7; D not resolved. Trimming left V 6 bases short and J 6 bases short, with 21 bases between. The CDR3 consists of 15 residues. Germline values: CDR1 SNHLY, CDR2 FYNNEI. The whole variable domain, filled in from reference TRBV2 and TRBJ2-7, reads EPEVTQTPSHQVTQMGQEVILRCVPISNHLYFYWYRQILGQKVEFLVSFYNNEISEKSEIFDDQFSVERPDGSNFTLKIRSTKLEDSAMYFCASSHGFRGRGEQYFGPGTRLTVT.

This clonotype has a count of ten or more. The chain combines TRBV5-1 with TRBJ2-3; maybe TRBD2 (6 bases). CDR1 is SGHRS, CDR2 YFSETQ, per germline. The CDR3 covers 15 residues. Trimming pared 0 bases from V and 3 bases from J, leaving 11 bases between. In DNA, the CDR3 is TGCGCCAGCAGCTTGGGACTAGTTGTAACAGATACGCAGTATTTT. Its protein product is CASSLGLVVTDTQYF.

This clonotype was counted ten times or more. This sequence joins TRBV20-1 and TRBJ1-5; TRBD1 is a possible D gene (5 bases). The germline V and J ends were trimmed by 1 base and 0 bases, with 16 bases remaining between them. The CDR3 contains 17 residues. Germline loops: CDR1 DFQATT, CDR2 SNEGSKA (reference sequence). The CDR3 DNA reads TGCAGTGCTAGAGGGACCCGAGGGGAATATAGCAATCAGCCCCAGCATTTT. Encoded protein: CSARGTRGEYSNQPQHF.

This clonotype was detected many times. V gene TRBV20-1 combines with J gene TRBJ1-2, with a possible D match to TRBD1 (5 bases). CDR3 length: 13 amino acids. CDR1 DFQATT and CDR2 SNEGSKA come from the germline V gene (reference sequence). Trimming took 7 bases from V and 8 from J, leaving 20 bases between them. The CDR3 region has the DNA TGCAGTGGCAAACAGGACACAGGTGGAGGCTACACCTTC. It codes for CSGKQDTGGGYTF.

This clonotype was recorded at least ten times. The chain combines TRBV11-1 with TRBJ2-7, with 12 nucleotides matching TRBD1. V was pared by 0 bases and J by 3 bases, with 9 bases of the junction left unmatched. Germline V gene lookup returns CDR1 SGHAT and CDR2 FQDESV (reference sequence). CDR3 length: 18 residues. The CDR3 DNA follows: TGTGCCAGCAGCTTAGCGGGGACAGGGGGCATGGGCCTCTACGAGCAGTACTTC. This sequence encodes CASSLAGTGGMGLYEQYF.

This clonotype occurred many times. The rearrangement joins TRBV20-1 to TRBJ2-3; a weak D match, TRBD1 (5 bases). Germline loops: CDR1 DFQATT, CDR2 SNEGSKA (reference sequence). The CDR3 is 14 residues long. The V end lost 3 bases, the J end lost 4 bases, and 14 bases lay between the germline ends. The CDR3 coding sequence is TGCAGTGCTAGTGCACCTCAAGGGGCAGATACGCAGTATTTT. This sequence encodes CSASAPQGADTQYF.